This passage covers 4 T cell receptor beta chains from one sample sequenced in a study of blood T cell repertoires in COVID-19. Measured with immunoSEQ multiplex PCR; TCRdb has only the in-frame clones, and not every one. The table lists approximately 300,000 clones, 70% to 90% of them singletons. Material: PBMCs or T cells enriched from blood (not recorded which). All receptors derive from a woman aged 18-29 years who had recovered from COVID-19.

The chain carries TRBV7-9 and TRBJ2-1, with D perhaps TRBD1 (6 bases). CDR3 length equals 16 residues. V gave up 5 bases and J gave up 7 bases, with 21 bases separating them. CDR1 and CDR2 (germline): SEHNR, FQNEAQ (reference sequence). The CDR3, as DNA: TGTGCCAGCAGCCCCCGCCCCAGGGGAAGGGGGAATGAGCAGTTCTTC. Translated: CASSPRPRGRGNEQFF. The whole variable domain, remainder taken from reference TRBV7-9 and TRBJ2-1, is DTGVSQNPRHKITKRGQNVTFRCDPISEHNRLYWYRQTLGQGPEFLTYFQNEAQLEKSRLLSDRFSAERPKGSFSTLEIQRTEQGDSAMYLCASSPRPRGRGNEQFFGPGTRLTVL.

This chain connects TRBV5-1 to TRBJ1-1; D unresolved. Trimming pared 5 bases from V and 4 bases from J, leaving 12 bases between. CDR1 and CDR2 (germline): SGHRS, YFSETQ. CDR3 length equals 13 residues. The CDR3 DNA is TGCGCCAGCAGATCCGGGGAAAGCACTGAAGCTTTCTTT. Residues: CASRSGESTEAFF. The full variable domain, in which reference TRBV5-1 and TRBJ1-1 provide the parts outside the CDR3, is KAGVTQTPRYLIKTRGQQVTLSCSPISGHRSVSWYQQTPGQGLQFLFEYFSETQRNKGNFPGRFSGRQFSNSRSEMNVSTLELGDSALYLCASRSGESTEAFFGQGTRLTVV.

CDR3: CASSPTGTGYTEAFF. The CDR3 DNA follows: TGTGCCAGCTCACCTACCGGGACAGGGTACACTGAAGCTTTCTTT. The rearrangement uses TRBV18 and TRBJ1-1, with 9 nucleotides matching TRBD1. With V trimmed by 3 bases and J by 3 bases, 5 bases remained unmatched. CDR3 length: 15 residues. CDR1 is KGHSH, CDR2 LQKENI, per germline. Full variable domain (remainder filled in from reference TRBV18 and TRBJ1-1): NAGVMQNPRHLVRRRGQEARLRCSPMKGHSHVYWYRQLPEEGLKFMVYLQKENIIDESGMPKERFSAEFPKEGPSILRIQQVVRGDSAAYFCASSPTGTGYTEAFFGQGTRLTVV.

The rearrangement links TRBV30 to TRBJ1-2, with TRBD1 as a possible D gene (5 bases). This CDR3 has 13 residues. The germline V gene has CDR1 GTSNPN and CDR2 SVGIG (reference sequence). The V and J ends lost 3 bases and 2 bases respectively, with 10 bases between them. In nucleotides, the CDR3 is TGTGCCTGGAGAGAAGCAGGGAACTATGGCTACACCTTC. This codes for CAWREAGNYGYTF.